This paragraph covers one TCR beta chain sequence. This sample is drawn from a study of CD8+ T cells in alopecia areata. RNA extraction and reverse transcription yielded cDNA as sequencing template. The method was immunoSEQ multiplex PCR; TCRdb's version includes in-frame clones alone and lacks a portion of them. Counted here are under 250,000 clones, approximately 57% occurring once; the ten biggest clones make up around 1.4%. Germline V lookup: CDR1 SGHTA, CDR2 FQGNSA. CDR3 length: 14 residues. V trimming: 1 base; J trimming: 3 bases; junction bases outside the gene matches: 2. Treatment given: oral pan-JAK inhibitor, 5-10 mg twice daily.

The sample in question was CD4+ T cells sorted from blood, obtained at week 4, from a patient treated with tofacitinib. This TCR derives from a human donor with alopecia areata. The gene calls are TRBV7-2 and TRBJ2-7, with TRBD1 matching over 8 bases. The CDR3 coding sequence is TGTGCCAGCAGCTTAGACAGGGGGTACTACGAGCAGTACTTC. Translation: CASSLDRGYYEQYF.